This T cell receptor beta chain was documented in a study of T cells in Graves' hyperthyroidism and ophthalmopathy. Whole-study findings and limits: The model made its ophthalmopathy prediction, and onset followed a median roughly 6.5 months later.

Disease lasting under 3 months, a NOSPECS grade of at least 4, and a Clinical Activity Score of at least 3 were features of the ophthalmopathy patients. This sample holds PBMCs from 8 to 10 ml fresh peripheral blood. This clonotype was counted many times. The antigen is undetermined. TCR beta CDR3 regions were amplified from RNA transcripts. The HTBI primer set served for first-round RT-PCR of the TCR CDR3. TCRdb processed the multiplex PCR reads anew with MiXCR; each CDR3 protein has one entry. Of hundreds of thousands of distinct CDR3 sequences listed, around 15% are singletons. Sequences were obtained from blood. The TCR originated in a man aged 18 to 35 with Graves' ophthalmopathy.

Written as DNA, the CDR3 is TGTGCCACCAGTGACGCTAGCGGCCGCTCCTACAATGAGCAGTTCTTC. Protein: CATSDASGRSYNEQFF. The chain carries TRBV24-1 and TRBJ2-1; the match to TRBD2 covers 7 bases. CDR1 is KGHDR and CDR2 is SFDVKD in the germline V gene. This CDR3 is 16 amino acids long. Trimming cost V 4 bases and J 0 bases; bases outside gene matches: 5.